This T cell receptor beta chain was documented in a study of blood T cell repertoires in COVID-19 (dated by TCRdb to the early 2020s). For context, the study as a whole: The collaborator samples originated in the United States, Italy and Spain and spanned the acute and convalescent phases of COVID-19. Where available, HLA class I and class II types were obtained from metadata supplied by the sample provider rather than from assay-based typing. Samples were obtained from the ongoing ImmuneRACE study (first 160 participants) and from about 1,300 subjects provided by 6 global collaborators. The dataset comprised deeply sampled blood TCRbeta repertoires from subjects exposed to, actively infected with, or recovered from COVID-19. The repertoires were released in a freely available public database meant as a resource for research on the immune response to SARS-CoV-2. The material from the prospective study consisted of cDNA or gDNA derived from T cells, B-cell-depleted T cells, or PBMCs. Nearly every sample came with metadata listing a de-identified subject ID, COVID-19 status, age in years and sex.

TCRbeta CDR3 regions were amplified from genomic DNA by means of the immunoSEQ Assay, a bias-controlled multiplex PCR. The authors processed their data as follows. The number of nucleated cells in each sample was estimated by amplification of reference gene primers within the assay. To quantify the absolute abundance of each unique TCRbeta CDR3 rearrangement, sequence reads were collapsed and filtered. Productive Simpson clonality was computed per sample as the square root of Simpson's diversity index over productive rearrangements. Held by TCRdb, this immuneACCESS table contains in-frame sequences only and omits some clones. Under half of the omission traces to an unresolved V gene where checked; the cause of the rest is unknown. The D gene and trimming were derived from the DNA, and the V and J assignments and clone size from that table. Here the sample has about 160,000 clones; roughly 93% occur a single time. The ten largest clones represent around 2.1% of the sample.

Taken from cysteine to phenylalanine, the CDR3 has 15 residues. CDR3 DNA only is kept here, 45 bases in frame from base 1. As encoded in the germline V gene, CDR1 is LGHNT while CDR2 is FRNRAP. V is reduced by 3 bases and J by 0 bases, leaving a spacing of 6 bases between them. The collaborating institutions used their own protocols to collect whole blood in K2EDTA tubes. For TCRbeta analysis, collaborators shipped samples in one of three forms: frozen whole blood, isolated PBMCs, or DNA extracted from either of those sample types. In the case of this clone: It lacks a known antigen. Within one base of it there is no much larger clone, and no base qualities were kept.

Findings and caveats that apply to the study as a whole: Clinical and demographic metadata were provided uncurated, with the amount varying by source and participant.

The rearrangement joined TRBV12-5 to TRBJ1-6; no confident D gene assignment can be made. The clonotype originates from a man aged 18 to 35 with acute or convalescent COVID-19. Sequencing was performed on peripheral blood. The CDR3: CASGFLSSYNSPLHF. Here is the DNA: TGTGCTAGTGGTTTTCTGAGCTCCTATAATTCACCCCTCCACTTT.